These 32 T cell receptor beta chains originate from one sample sequenced in a study of OX40 agonist ivuxolimab in advanced cancers. Clones were read by immunoSEQ multiplex PCR, and TCRdb kept only the in-frame ones, dropping some. This sample has about 69,000 clones, with approximately 90% found just once. The sequences come from CD4+ or CD8+ T cells sorted from blood, collected in a trial of the OX40 agonist ivuxolimab. Receptors were obtained from an adult with an advanced solid tumor such as melanoma, head and neck, liver or kidney cancer.

The chain carries TRBV15 and TRBJ1-5, with D unresolved. Trimming took off 4 bases at V and 11 bases at J, with 24 bases between the two ends. The CDR3 has 16 amino acids. Germline V gene sequence: CDR1 LNHNV, CDR2 YYDKDF (reference sequence). The CDR3 region has the DNA TGTGCCACCAGCACCACCACCCGGGGTCTCCCTTTGACCCAGCATTTT. Translating gives CATSTTTRGLPLTQHF.

In nucleotides, the CDR3 is TGTGCCAGCAGTGATAACAGGGTTTTCCAAGAGACCCAGTACTTC. Protein product: CASSDNRVFQETQYF. The chain is built from TRBV2 and TRBJ2-5; D is perhaps TRBD1 (6 bases). Per the germline V gene, CDR1 is SNHLY and CDR2 is FYNNEI. V was shortened by 3 bases and J by 1 base, with 12 bases between the two germline ends. The CDR3 loop spans 15 amino acids.

This clone was found a few times. V and J are TRBV27 and TRBJ2-1; TRBD2 aligns across 8 bases. After removal of 5 bases from V and 1 base from J, the junction contained 7 bases not matched to a gene. Germline V lookup: CDR1 MNHEY, CDR2 SMNVEV (reference sequence). The CDR3 totals 16 residues. CDR3 sequence: CASSPGGRQSYNEQFF. The DNA of the CDR3 is TGTGCCAGCAGTCCGGGGGGGAGACAGTCCTACAATGAGCAGTTCTTC.

The chain recombines TRBV6-1 with TRBJ2-7; 11 positions match TRBD2. The trim removed 6 bases at V and 3 bases at J, leaving 4 bases unmatched. In germline, CDR1 is MNHNS, CDR2 SASEGT. This CDR3 has 14 residues. The CDR3 DNA sequence: TGTGCCAGCAGCCGACTAGCGGGGAACTACGAGCAGTACTTC. This translates into CASSRLAGNYEQYF.

This clone was observed a handful of times. The chain uses TRBV10-2 and TRBJ1-5; D is unresolved. The CDR3 totals 14 residues. Trimming pared 0 bases from V and 5 bases from J, leaving 8 bases between. Germline CDR1 is WSHSY and CDR2 is SAAADI. The CDR3 loop is CASSESGLDQPQHF. The CDR3 bases are TGCGCCAGCAGTGAGTCGGGGTTGGATCAGCCCCAGCATTTT.

This rearrangement joins TRBV27 to TRBJ2-7; 9 bases agree with TRBD2. The germline V gene encodes CDR1 MNHEY and CDR2 SMNVEV (reference sequence). The V gene end was trimmed by 1 base and the J gene end by 1 base; junction bases not matched to a gene: 11. The CDR3 contains 18 residues. This CDR3 is CASSLYRGGRAGSYEQYF. Written as DNA, the CDR3 is TGTGCCAGCAGTTTATATCGCGGCGGGAGGGCCGGTTCCTACGAGCAGTACTTC.

The genes are TRBV9 and TRBJ2-2; TRBD1 matches at 11 bases. The CDR3 is 16 amino acids. From germline, CDR1 is SGDLS and CDR2 YYNGEE. J gave up 4 bases and V 0 bases, and 2 bases lay outside the gene matches. CDR3 loop: CASSVGTGGTTGELFF. The CDR3 DNA reads as TGTGCCAGCAGCGTAGGGACAGGGGGCACCACCGGGGAGCTGTTTTTT.

This chain uses TRBV9 with TRBJ2-7; 8 positions agree with TRBD2. The CDR3 is 15 amino acids. The trim removed 0 bases at V and 6 bases at J, leaving 8 bases unmatched. Germline lookup yields CDR1 SGDLS and CDR2 YYNGEE. CDR3 sequence reads: CASSVAVGRAGEQYF. The CDR3 bases are TGTGCCAGCAGCGTAGCAGTCGGGAGGGCCGGCGAGCAGTACTTC.

The rearrangement joins TRBV14 to TRBJ1-1; D uncertain. The CDR3 covers 13 residues. Germline CDR1 reads SGHDN; CDR2 reads FVKESK. V was clipped by 1 base and J by 1 base, with 4 bases between them. In DNA, the CDR3 is TGTGCCAGCAGCCAAGGGGGGAACACTGAAGCTTTCTTT. Translation gives CASSQGGNTEAFF.

The V call is TRBV5-6, the J call TRBJ1-5; D uncertain. The CDR3 is 15 residues long. Per germline, CDR1 SGHDT and CDR2 YYEEEE. V shed 2 bases and J shed 6 bases, with 15 bases lying between them. The DNA of the CDR3 is TGTGCCAGCAGCTTTGGCCCGGGAGGAGGTCAGCCCCAGCATTTT. It yields the protein CASSFGPGGGQPQHF. Supplemented by reference TRBV5-6 and TRBJ1-5, the full variable domain reads DAGVTQSPTHLIKTRGQQVTLRCSPKSGHDTVSWYQQALGQGPQFIFQYYEEEERQRGNFPDRFSGHQFPNYSSELNVNALLLGDSALYLCASSFGPGGGQPQHFGDGTRLSIL.

The genes are TRBV5-1 and TRBJ1-2; maybe TRBD1 (5 bases). The V end lost 0 bases, the J end lost 3 bases, and 12 bases lay between the germline ends. Looked up from germline, CDR1 is SGHRS and CDR2 is YFSETQ. This CDR3 region has 15 residues. CDR3 residues: CASSLAGGSDYGYTF. In nucleotides, the CDR3 is TGCGCCAGCAGCTTGGCCGGGGGAAGCGACTATGGCTACACCTTC.

V usage is TRBV6-1 and J usage is TRBJ1-4; D gene uncertain. Germline values: CDR1 MNHNS, CDR2 SASEGT. CDR3 length equals 10 residues. The V end was cut by 8 bases, the J end by 8 bases, with 6 bases between. The CDR3 here is CASLSEKLFF. The CDR3 nucleotides read TGTGCCAGCTTATCCGAAAAACTGTTTTTT.

The chain recombines TRBV10-2 with TRBJ2-6; D not resolved. The CDR3 length is 13 residues. Germline loops: CDR1 WSHSY, CDR2 SAAADI. V was pared by 6 bases and J by 1 base, with 4 bases between. The CDR3 DNA is TGCGCCAGCAGAGGATCTGGGGCCAACGTCCTGACTTTC. Its translation: CASRGSGANVLTF.

The rearrangement joins TRBV10-1 to TRBJ2-2, with 9 bases matching TRBD1. The CDR3 has 15 amino acids. Germline trimming cut 8 bases from V and 6 bases from J; bases unmatched to any gene: 10. Germline V gene sequence: CDR1 WNHNN, CDR2 SYGVQD (reference sequence). The CDR3 region is CASSRGQGPPGELFF. The CDR3 region has the DNA TGCGCCAGCTCGAGAGGACAGGGGCCTCCCGGGGAGCTGTTTTTT.

This clone appeared a single time. V usage is TRBV4-1 and J usage is TRBJ1-4; 9 bases match TRBD1. After removal of 1 base from V and 0 bases from J, the junction contained 18 bases not matched to a gene. The CDR3 is 22 residues long. CDR1 is MGHRA and CDR2 is YSYEKL in the germline V gene. CDR3 amino acids: CASSQGIMIWTGAGATNEKLFF. CDR3 DNA: TGCGCCAGCAGCCAAGGTATCATGATATGGACAGGGGCTGGGGCAACTAATGAAAAACTGTTTTTT.

This chain uses TRBV4-2 with TRBJ2-7; TRBD2 agrees at 10 bases. There are 14 residues in the CDR3. In germline, CDR1 is LGHNA, CDR2 YNFKEQ. J gave up 10 bases and V 0 bases, and 6 bases lay outside the gene matches. For the CDR3, the DNA is TGTGCCAGCAGCCAAGATCCGGGACTAGCGTTTCAGTACTTC. It specifies CASSQDPGLAFQYF.

V gene TRBV5-4 combines with J gene TRBJ1-2; D call uncertain. V was clipped by 2 bases and J by 1 base, with 6 bases between them. Per germline, CDR1 SGHNT and CDR2 YYREEE (reference sequence). The CDR3 has 13 residues. CDR3 nucleotides: TGTGCCAGCAGCTTAGGGATTAACTATGGCTACACCTTC. It encodes CASSLGINYGYTF.

This clone came up once. The genes are TRBV7-6 and TRBJ2-3, with D maybe TRBD2 (6 bases). The CDR3 runs to 16 residues. Trimming shortened V by 4 bases and J by 6 bases, and 20 bases separated the two germline ends. Germline lookup yields CDR1 SGHVS and CDR2 FNYEAQ. CDR3 region: CASSSTSRSGGDTQYF. The CDR3 region has the DNA TGTGCCAGCAGCTCAACTAGCCGTTCTGGAGGGGATACGCAGTATTTT.

The chain recombines TRBV20-1 with TRBJ2-1; 7 bases are a match to TRBD1. Germline assignment: CDR1 DFQATT and CDR2 SNEGSKA (reference sequence). This CDR3 spans 10 amino acids. V was clipped by 8 bases and J by 8 bases; unmatched bases: 3. This CDR3 is CSPTGDEQFF. CDR3 DNA: TGCAGTCCCACAGGGGATGAGCAGTTCTTC.

The chain joins TRBV2 to TRBJ2-2, with 10 nucleotides matching TRBD2. The junction had 1 base not matched to a gene; V was cut back by 2 bases and J by 4 bases. The CDR3 totals 15 residues. CDR1 SNHLY and CDR2 FYNNEI come from the germline V gene. CDR3 amino acids: CASSEKREGTGELFF. The CDR3 nucleotides are TGTGCCAGCAGTGAAAAGCGGGAGGGCACCGGGGAGCTGTTTTTT.

The rearrangement links TRBV4-2 to TRBJ1-6; TRBD1 agrees at 11 bases. Germline lookup yields CDR1 LGHNA and CDR2 YNFKEQ. V dropped 0 bases and J dropped 8; count of bases not matched to a gene: 3. The length of the CDR3 is 16 residues. CDR3: CASSQDGTGGDSPLHF. The CDR3 nucleotides are TGTGCCAGCAGCCAAGATGGGACAGGGGGGGATTCACCCCTCCACTTT.

J is TRBJ2-7 and V is TRBV29-1; the match to TRBD2 covers 9 bases. Germline V gene lookup returns CDR1 SQVTM and CDR2 ANQGSEA. CDR3 length: 11 amino acids. CDR3: CSETSGYEQYF. Written as DNA, the CDR3 is TGCAGTGAGACTAGCGGCTACGAGCAGTACTTC.

The chain is built from TRBV2 and TRBJ1-5; 7 positions agree with TRBD1. This CDR3 has 14 residues. Trimming at V came to 6 bases and at J to 1 base, leaving 3 bases not matched to a gene. CDR1 and CDR2 (germline): SNHLY, FYNNEI. Here the CDR3 reads CASRGDSSNQPQHF. The CDR3 DNA is TGTGCCAGCAGAGGGGACAGCAGCAATCAGCCCCAGCATTTT.

The chain links TRBV28 to TRBJ1-3; D remains ambiguous. V dropped 4 bases and J dropped 0 bases, with 7 bases sitting between them. Germline CDR1 is MDHEN and CDR2 is SYDVKM. CDR3 length equals 14 residues. In nucleotides, the CDR3 is TGTGCCAGCAGTTCTCGGAGCTCTGGAAACACCATATATTTT. It translates to CASSSRSSGNTIYF.

This clone was seen a handful of times. The J gene is TRBJ2-7, the V gene TRBV18; TRBD1 matches at 9 bases. Germline V gives CDR1 KGHSH, CDR2 LQKENI. The CDR3 sequence is 14 residues long. V shed 1 base and J 3 bases; nucleotides not matched to a gene: 1. Here the CDR3 reads CASSPQGQGYEQYF. Written as DNA, the CDR3 is TGTGCCAGCTCACCACAGGGACAGGGCTACGAGCAGTACTTC.

This chain links TRBV4-1 with TRBJ2-3; 7 bases are a match to TRBD2. Germline trimming cut 4 bases from V and 0 bases from J; bases unmatched to any gene: 10. Germline V gives CDR1 MGHRA, CDR2 YSYEKL. This CDR3 spans 17 amino acids. The CDR3 protein is CASSLLRGGDSTDTQYF. CDR3 nucleotides: TGCGCCAGCAGCCTCCTAAGGGGAGGGGATAGCACAGATACGCAGTATTTT.

The rearrangement joins TRBV7-9 to TRBJ1-1; a weak D match, TRBD1 (5 bases). This CDR3 is built from 17 residues. V shed 7 bases and J shed 0 bases, with 21 bases lying between them. The germline CDR1 and CDR2 sequences are SEHNR and FQNEAQ (reference sequence). The CDR3 is CASNTRRGPGMNTEAFF. DNA of the CDR3: TGTGCCAGCAACACCCGGAGGGGACCTGGGATGAACACTGAAGCTTTCTTT.

The J gene is TRBJ2-7, the V gene TRBV6-5; D remains unclear. CDR3 length equals 11 residues. CDR1 MNHEY and CDR2 SVGAGI come from the germline V gene. Trimming took off 5 bases at V and 8 bases at J, with 10 bases between the two ends. CDR3 loop: CASSPGGKQYF. DNA for the CDR3: TGTGCCAGCAGTCCAGGTGGGAAGCAGTACTTC.

This chain links TRBV20-1 with TRBJ2-3, with D unresolved. The CDR3 is made up of 11 amino acids. CDR1 and CDR2 from the germline V gene are DFQATT and SNEGSKA (reference sequence). The V end was cut by 6 bases, the J end by 6 bases, with 10 bases between. The CDR3 loop reads CSAQPVDTQYF. CDR3 nucleotide sequence: TGCAGTGCCCAACCCGTTGATACGCAGTATTTT.

V usage is TRBV18 and J usage is TRBJ2-1; 7 nucleotides agree with TRBD1. Germline V gives CDR1 KGHSH, CDR2 LQKENI. The CDR3 length is 15 residues. V trimming: 1 base; J trimming: 4 bases; junction bases outside the gene matches: 4. The CDR3: CASSPRTGEYNEQFF. The CDR3 DNA sequence: TGTGCCAGCTCACCACGGACAGGTGAATACAATGAGCAGTTCTTC.

This clone appeared a few times. V usage is TRBV6-5 and J usage is TRBJ1-1; D call uncertain. V lost 5 bases and J 11 bases, leaving 12 bases between the germline ends. CDR1 is MNHEY, CDR2 SVGAGI, per germline. The CDR3 consists of 11 residues. CDR3 loop: CASSTPSGAFF. The CDR3 region has the DNA TGTGCCAGCAGTACCCCCTCGGGGGCTTTCTTT.

This clone has only one observation. The CDR3 loop is CASSLRGMYEQYF. The CDR3 DNA sequence: TGTGCCAGCAGTTTGAGGGGTATGTACGAGCAGTACTTC. The V gene is TRBV27, the J gene TRBJ2-7; D could derive from TRBD1 or TRBD2 (5 bases each). The CDR3 totals 13 residues. V lost 3 bases and J lost 4, with 10 bases in between. Germline-derived CDR1 and CDR2 are MNHEY and SMNVEV (reference sequence).